A selection of T cell receptor beta chains follows, all from one sample in a study of blood T cell repertoires in COVID-19. Clones were read by immunoSEQ multiplex PCR, and TCRdb kept only the in-frame ones, dropping some. The table includes 180,000 or so clones, roughly 87% detected once. The sequenced sample was PBMCs or T cells enriched from blood (not recorded which). These receptors were taken from a man aged 45-60 years who had recovered from COVID-19. Both conserved end residues are part of each CDR3. The D gene is left open where the match is weak.

V	J	D	CDR3
TRBV11-1	TRBJ1-6	TRBD1	CASSSQGAGHNSPLHF
TRBV7-8	TRBJ2-7	TRBD1	CASSLDRQSYEQYF
TRBV7-8	TRBJ2-5	.	CASSLGGPGTNQETQYF
TRBV30	TRBJ2-5	TRBD2	CAWMLAGGTEETQYF
TRBV24-1	TRBJ2-1	TRBD2	CATRAGGSYNEQFF
TRBV7-9	TRBJ2-2	TRBD2	CASSLKPGTSTRELFF
TRBV15	TRBJ2-3	TRBD2	CATSIKAGVKQYF
TRBV18	TRBJ2-7	TRBD1	CASSPGQGAAEQYF
TRBV9	TRBJ2-3	.	CASSVSGDYTDTQYF
TRBV16	TRBJ2-7	.	CASSQRDRTLTNEQYF
TRBV7-9	TRBJ2-3	.	CASSHIAESTDTQYF
TRBV6-5	TRBJ2-2	.	CASRPRGAIGELFF
TRBV28	TRBJ2-6	TRBD2	CASSKLGGAGGANVLTF
TRBV9	TRBJ2-7	TRBD1	CASSPSVRGWEQYF
TRBV6-5	TRBJ1-5	.	CASRESGDSNQPQHF
TRBV7-2	TRBJ1-2	TRBD1	CASSPDRDRGYTF
TRBV30	TRBJ2-3	.	CAWSSAADTQYF
TRBV11-3	TRBJ2-2	TRBD1	CASSPRQGYGELFF
TRBV2	TRBJ1-4	.	CASSDNRGFGEKLFF
TRBV6-4	TRBJ2-3	TRBD1	CASSLRTGNTDTQYF
TRBV6-5	TRBJ2-3	.	CASSYSGGRGGRGQYF
TRBV19	TRBJ1-2	.	CASNYRTETNYGYTF
TRBV28	TRBJ2-5	TRBD1	CASTPPDRAQETQYF
TRBV5-1	TRBJ2-3	TRBD2	CASSPAGVTDTQYF
TRBV28	TRBJ2-5	TRBD1	CASSWDRGFSETQYF
TRBV7-8	TRBJ1-1	.	CASSLAGAVSNTEAFF
TRBV11-2	TRBJ1-1	.	CASSIRENTEAFF
TRBV6-5	TRBJ1-5	.	CASMRDLNQPQHF
TRBV29-1	TRBJ2-5	.	CSVVARQETQYF
TRBV10-1	TRBJ1-5	TRBD1	CASDLDREYQPQHF
TRBV5-1	TRBJ1-2	TRBD1	CASSLDRGYGYTF
TRBV7-9	TRBJ2-7	TRBD1	CASSPQTGGTHEQYF
TRBV5-1	TRBJ2-1	.	CASSLIYGYNEQFF
TRBV7-6	TRBJ2-2	TRBD2	CASSPRLAGTGELFF
TRBV24-1	TRBJ2-3	.	CATSAKGAADTQYF
TRBV7-9	TRBJ1-4	.	CASSYTAEKLFF
TRBV2	TRBJ2-5	.	CASSDPGQGYQETQYF
TRBV19	TRBJ1-1	TRBD1	CASRPGQGNTEAFF
TRBV7-3	TRBJ2-7	TRBD1	CASSSRTGHEQYF
TRBV24-1	TRBJ1-2	.	CATYRWDYGYTF
TRBV5-8	TRBJ1-5	TRBD1	CASSLEGVTGDQPQHF
TRBV2	TRBJ2-5	.	CASSDGLSETQYF
TRBV3-1/TRBV3-2	TRBJ1-5	.	CASSFQGRGQPQHF
TRBV18	TRBJ2-1	TRBD2	CASSPAYLTTSGKGNEQFF
TRBV2	TRBJ1-6	.	CASILEGVVDNSPLHF
TRBV28	TRBJ1-5	TRBD1	CASSYRDRGQPQHF
TRBV7-8	TRBJ1-5	.	CASSRGRGGMEPQHF
TRBV9	TRBJ2-7	TRBD1	CASSVGDSSYEQYF
TRBV5-5	TRBJ1-5	.	CASSLAGVQPQHF
TRBV28	TRBJ2-7	TRBD2	CASSFATSGRNEQYF
TRBV2	TRBJ1-6	TRBD1	CAGCQDRANNSPLHF
TRBV18	TRBJ2-3	.	CASSPMADSSTDTQYF
TRBV5-1	TRBJ1-1	.	CASSRDSANTEAFF